This is a list of T cell receptor beta chains from one sample in a study of shared clonotypes between healthy human individuals. Sequencing used immunoSEQ multiplex PCR; TCRdb keeps in-frame clones, though not all of them. The table records roughly 1 million clones, roughly 75% of them present only once. The sample was memory CD4+ T cells sorted from blood. Receptors were obtained from a young man in good health. Each CDR3 is given with its conserved first and last residue. A D gene is named only where the DNA matches it firmly. Clone size is shown for a subset of rows, as once, few, many or a class of expanded clone.

cdr3_length: 14
j_call: TRBJ1-6
v_call: TRBV25-1
d_call: .
clone_size: .
cdr3_aa: CASSFQGSNSPLHF
cdr3_nt: TGTGCCAGCAGTTTCCAGGGGAGTAATTCACCCCTCCACTTT

cdr3_length: 15
j_call: TRBJ1-2
v_call: TRBV9
d_call: .
clone_size: few
cdr3_aa: CASSVATETDYGYTF
cdr3_nt: TGTGCCAGCAGCGTAGCGACTGAGACCGACTATGGCTACACCTTC

cdr3_length: 13
j_call: TRBJ1-6
v_call: TRBV13
d_call: TRBD1
clone_size: .
cdr3_aa: CASSLDRVQPLHF
cdr3_nt: TGTGCCAGCAGCTTGGACAGGGTTCAACCCCTCCACTTT

cdr3_length: 14
j_call: TRBJ1-2
v_call: TRBV7-2
d_call: .
clone_size: few
cdr3_aa: CASSKTGIQGGYTF
cdr3_nt: TGTGCCAGCAGCAAGACCGGGATTCAAGGGGGCTACACCTTC

cdr3_length: 16
j_call: TRBJ1-3
v_call: TRBV4-3
d_call: .
clone_size: .
cdr3_aa: CASSRSMDGSGNTIYF
cdr3_nt: TGCGCCAGCAGCCGATCCATGGACGGCTCTGGAAACACCATATATTTT

cdr3_length: 15
j_call: TRBJ2-5
v_call: TRBV18
d_call: .
clone_size: few
cdr3_aa: CASSTSGQRGETQYF
cdr3_nt: TGTGCCAGCTCCACCTCGGGGCAACGGGGGGAGACCCAGTACTTC

cdr3_length: 13
j_call: TRBJ2-4
v_call: TRBV6-4
d_call: .
clone_size: .
cdr3_aa: CASSAGTKNIQYF
cdr3_nt: TGTGCCAGCAGTGCAGGGACCAAAAACATTCAGTACTTC

cdr3_length: 17
j_call: TRBJ2-2
v_call: TRBV27
d_call: .
clone_size: .
cdr3_aa: CASSMALLQSNTGELFF
cdr3_nt: TGTGCCAGCAGTATGGCCCTGCTGCAGTCTAACACCGGGGAGCTGTTTTTT

cdr3_length: 16
j_call: TRBJ2-7
v_call: TRBV9
d_call: .
clone_size: .
cdr3_aa: CASSVTRGRPSYEQYF
cdr3_nt: TGTGCCAGCAGCGTGACCCGGGGGCGACCCTCCTACGAGCAGTACTTC

cdr3_length: 16
j_call: TRBJ1-1
v_call: TRBV5-1
d_call: .
clone_size: .
cdr3_aa: CASSSTIQGGNTEAFF
cdr3_nt: TGCGCCAGCAGCTCGACTATACAGGGTGGGAACACTGAAGCTTTCTTT

cdr3_length: 14
j_call: TRBJ2-3
v_call: TRBV29-1
d_call: TRBD2
clone_size: few
cdr3_aa: CSVIGGGGTDTQYF
cdr3_nt: TGCAGCGTTATTGGCGGGGGGGGCACAGATACGCAGTATTTT

cdr3_length: 14
j_call: TRBJ2-7
v_call: TRBV6-5
d_call: .
clone_size: .
cdr3_aa: CASRASITSYEQYF
cdr3_nt: TGTGCCAGCAGGGCTAGCATTACATCCTACGAGCAGTACTTC